Listed below are T cell receptor beta chains from one sample, sequenced in a study of cytomegalovirus exposure and HLA in healthy donors. The method was immunoSEQ multiplex PCR; TCRdb's version includes in-frame clones alone and lacks a portion of them. Among more than 85,000 clones listed, 77% were seen once. The sample comprised PBMCs. The origin of the receptors is a woman aged 40 to 50 in good health and CMV-seropositive. The CDR3 runs from the conserved cysteine through the conserved F or W. Fields, in order: clone size, D gene, J gene, V gene, CDR3 protein, CDR3 DNA. A D gene is named only where the DNA matches it firmly. Where a row states a size, it is once, few, many or the class of an expanded clone; other rows omit it.

>NA|NA|TRBJ1-6|TRBV2
CASSQSAPLHF
TGTGCCAGCAGTCAGTCAGCACCCCTCCACTTT
>few|TRBD2|TRBJ2-1|TRBV7-9
CSSSGGLVGANEQFF
TGTTCCAGCAGCGGGGGACTAGTCGGAGCAAATGAGCAGTTCTTC
>NA|NA|TRBJ1-2|TRBV7-8
CASSLRGIGNGDYGYTF
TGTGCCAGCAGCTTACGTGGTATCGGGAATGGCGACTATGGCTACACCTTC
>NA|TRBD1|TRBJ2-7|TRBV11-2
CASRALQGVAHEQYF
TGTGCCAGCAGGGCACTACAGGGGGTTGCCCACGAGCAGTACTTC
>NA|TRBD1|TRBJ1-3|TRBV4-1
CASSPGDRTSSGNTIYF
TGCGCCAGCAGCCCCGGGGACAGGACTAGCTCTGGAAACACCATATATTTT
>NA|TRBD1|TRBJ2-7|TRBV6-6
CASWEPGQGGYEQYF
TGTGCCAGCTGGGAACCAGGACAGGGGGGGTACGAGCAGTACTTC
>NA|TRBD2|TRBJ2-1|TRBV6-5
CASSDGGYNEQFF
TGTGCCAGCAGTGACGGGGGGTACAATGAGCAGTTCTTC
>NA|NA|TRBJ1-1|TRBV5-1
CASSLESGITEAFF
TGCGCCAGCAGCTTGGAGTCGGGGATAACTGAAGCTTTCTTT
>few|TRBD1|TRBJ2-5|TRBV29-1
CSVEWVPGQGEETQYF
TGCAGCGTTGAGTGGGTCCCGGGACAGGGGGAGGAGACCCAGTACTTC
>NA|TRBD1|TRBJ1-5|TRBV18
CASSGTGAQPQHF
TGTGCCAGCTCAGGGACAGGGGCCCAGCCCCAGCATTTT
>NA|NA|TRBJ1-1|TRBV11-2
CASSGRTEAFF
TGTGCCAGCAGCGGGAGGACTGAAGCTTTCTTT
>NA|NA|TRBJ1-2|TRBV4-1
CASSQSIWGKGRTYGYTF
TGCGCCAGCAGCCAGTCTATATGGGGCAAGGGTCGAACATATGGCTACACCTTC
>once|NA|TRBJ1-1|TRBV19
CASSMGTVGEAFF
TGTGCCAGTAGTATGGGGACTGTGGGTGAAGCTTTCTTT
>NA|NA|TRBJ2-7|TRBV5-1
CASSFDRSSYEQYF
TGCGCCAGCAGCTTTGATCGTAGCTCCTACGAGCAGTACTTC
>NA|NA|TRBJ2-1|TRBV29-1
CSVEDTYLQVTNEQFF
TGCAGCGTTGAAGATACGTACTTGCAGGTTACCAATGAGCAGTTCTTC
>NA|TRBD1|TRBJ2-1|TRBV27
CASRRTGDYNEQFF
TGTGCCAGCCGAAGGACAGGGGATTACAATGAGCAGTTCTTC
>NA|NA|TRBJ1-4|TRBV2
CASRVETGIEKLFF
TGTGCCAGCAGAGTTGAGACGGGAATCGAAAAACTGTTTTTT
>NA|NA|TRBJ1-1|TRBV5-1
CASSLAGGRTEAFF
TGCGCCAGCAGCTTGGCCGGGGGTCGCACTGAAGCTTTCTTT
>few|NA|TRBJ1-2|TRBV10-3
CAIGSGIYGYTF
TGTGCCATCGGAAGCGGTATCTATGGCTACACCTTC
>NA|NA|TRBJ2-7|TRBV6-1
CASRMAGESYEQYF
TGTGCCAGCAGGATGGCAGGGGAGTCCTACGAGCAGTACTTC
>few|TRBD1|TRBJ1-2|TRBV5-4
CASSFWAGGTGGYTF
TGTGCCAGCAGCTTTTGGGCAGGGGGCACGGGTGGCTACACCTTC
>NA|TRBD1|TRBJ1-5|TRBV5-1
CASSPGQGSSNQPQHF
TGCGCCAGCAGCCCGGGACAGGGTTCCAGCAATCAGCCCCAGCATTTT
>once|TRBD2|TRBJ2-3|TRBV7-2
CASSLVTGGGADTQYF
TGTGCCAGCAGCTTAGTAACGGGGGGAGGGGCAGATACGCAGTATTTT
>once|NA|TRBJ2-5|TRBV7-5
CARSLNRLVAPETQYF
TGTGCCAGAAGCTTAAATCGACTAGTTGCACCAGAGACCCAGTACTTC
>NA|TRBD2|TRBJ2-7|TRBV5-1
CASSLSTSGRAGSYEQYF
TGCGCCAGCAGCTTATCGACTAGCGGGAGGGCCGGATCCTACGAGCAGTACTTC
>NA|TRBD2|TRBJ2-1|TRBV28
CASSQRGVYNEQFF
TGTGCCAGCAGTCAGCGGGGGGTTTACAATGAGCAGTTCTTC
>medium-sized|NA|TRBJ1-4|TRBV5-6
CASSRFTRNNEKLFF
TGTGCCAGCAGTCGGTTTACGCGAAATAATGAAAAACTGTTTTTT
>once|NA|TRBJ2-7|TRBV27
CASSLSEISWSYEQYF
TGTGCCAGCAGTTTATCGGAGATTTCGTGGTCCTACGAGCAGTACTTC
>NA|NA|TRBJ1-1|TRBV10-2
CASSVPRATEAFF
TGCGCCAGCAGTGTGCCCAGGGCCACTGAAGCTTTCTTT
>NA|TRBD1|TRBJ2-5|TRBV9
CASSISGTGGMETQYF
TGTGCCAGCAGCATTAGTGGGACAGGGGGAATGGAGACCCAGTACTTC
>NA|NA|TRBJ2-7|TRBV28
CASSPGYEQYF
TGTGCCAGCAGCCCGGGGTACGAGCAGTACTTC
>NA|NA|TRBJ2-1|TRBV11-2
CASSLGVGGEQFF
TGTGCCAGCAGCTTAGGGGTCGGGGGTGAGCAGTTCTTC
>few|TRBD1|TRBJ1-5|TRBV28
CASSLDREGQPQHF
TGTGCCAGCAGTTTGGACAGGGAGGGTCAGCCCCAGCATTTT
>NA|TRBD1|TRBJ1-1|TRBV18
CASSPPTGTGGEAFF
TGTGCCAGCTCACCACCTACCGGGACAGGCGGTGAAGCTTTCTTT
>NA|NA|TRBJ1-1|TRBV27
CASTSRRGFEAFF
TGTGCCAGCACCTCTAGGAGGGGCTTCGAAGCTTTCTTT
>few|NA|TRBJ1-3|TRBV6-5
CASSSEPGYGNTIYF
TGTGCCAGCAGTTCTGAACCAGGATACGGAAACACCATATATTTT
>NA|NA|TRBJ1-3|TRBV16
CASSQSLGYTIYF
TGTGCCAGCAGCCAATCACTAGGGTACACCATATATTTT
>few|NA|TRBJ2-5|TRBV7-9
CASAFQGRRETQYF
TGTGCCAGCGCCTTTCAGGGAAGACGGGAGACCCAGTACTTC
>once|NA|TRBJ1-3|TRBV4-1
CASSPRTVYSGNTIYF
TGCGCCAGCAGCCCTCGGACAGTATACTCTGGAAACACCATATATTTT
>NA|NA|TRBJ1-4|TRBV2
CASRRGVASTNEKLFF
TGTGCCAGCCGTCGGGGGGTGGCGTCAACTAATGAAAAACTGTTTTTT
>NA|TRBD1|TRBJ1-2|TRBV11-1
CASSPGQGAYGYTF
TGTGCCAGCAGCCCGGGTCAGGGGGCGTATGGCTACACCTTC
>NA|NA|TRBJ2-7|TRBV27
CASSYSGKASYEQYF
TGTGCCAGCAGCTATAGCGGCAAAGCTTCCTACGAGCAGTACTTC
>NA|TRBD2|TRBJ2-1|TRBV19
CASSMVLAGGGEQFF
TGTGCCAGTAGTATGGTACTAGCGGGGGGGGGTGAGCAGTTCTTC
>NA|TRBD2|TRBJ2-2|TRBV11-3
CASSTRLAGGPTGELFF
TGTGCCAGCAGCACCAGACTAGCGGGAGGGCCCACCGGGGAGCTGTTTTTT
>NA|NA|TRBJ2-1|TRBV7-2
CASSRQVSYNEQFF
TGTGCCAGCAGTCGACAGGTTTCATACAATGAGCAGTTCTTC
>NA|TRBD1|TRBJ1-1|TRBV4-2
CASSLYRGRTEAFF
TGTGCCAGCAGCCTCTACAGGGGGCGGACTGAAGCTTTCTTT
>NA|TRBD2|TRBJ2-5|TRBV27
CASSFGPGGETQYF
TGTGCCAGCAGTTTTGGGCCGGGGGGGGAGACCCAGTACTTC
>NA|NA|TRBJ2-7|TRBV4-2
CASSQERATSYEQYF
TGTGCCAGCAGCCAAGAGAGGGCGACTTCCTACGAGCAGTACTTC
>NA|NA|TRBJ1-5|TRBV6-1
CASSEARGSHQPQHF
TGTGCCAGCAGTGAAGCGCGGGGGTCCCATCAGCCCCAGCATTTT
>NA|TRBD2|TRBJ2-3|TRBV5-1
CASSSGLAEDTQYF
TGCGCCAGCAGCTCAGGACTAGCGGAAGATACGCAGTATTTT
>NA|TRBD2|TRBJ2-7|TRBV7-6
CASSYGRAYEQYF
TGTGCCAGCAGCTACGGGAGGGCCTACGAGCAGTACTTC
>NA|NA|TRBJ2-1|TRBV7-8
CASSFGRGPYNEQFF
TGTGCCAGCAGCTTCGGGCGGGGGCCTTACAATGAGCAGTTCTTC
>NA|TRBD1|TRBJ2-1|TRBV5-1
CASSPAWTGVNEQFF
TGCGCCAGCAGCCCCGCATGGACAGGGGTAAATGAGCAGTTCTTC
>NA|NA|TRBJ2-7|TRBV7-9
CASSLARYEQYF
TGTGCCAGCAGCTTAGCGCGCTACGAGCAGTACTTC
>NA|TRBD1|TRBJ1-2|TRBV29-1
CSVEGGPGQGGGYTF
TGCAGCGTTGAAGGGGGGCCTGGACAGGGTGGTGGCTACACCTTC